The T cell receptor beta chain under discussion was sequenced for a study of cytomegalovirus exposure and HLA in healthy donors. The CDR3 runs to 17 residues. V shed 3 bases, J shed 3 bases, and the junction held 14 bases outside the gene matches. Germline assignment: CDR1 SGHRS and CDR2 YFSETQ. Profiled with immunoSEQ multiplex PCR; TCRdb holds only in-frame clones, not every one. The sample records about 130,000 clones, about 94% being singletons. Broader study findings: That first-cohort TCR clusters tended to co-occur in the approximately 120 validation repertoires was found in a later analysis. There were some public TCRs occurring in many donors, but most TCR sequences were rare. In vitro checks showed that a few CMV-associated chains really do target CMV antigens.

As to this clone: Its antigen is currently unknown.

The sequenced material came from PBMCs. This chain connects TRBV5-1 to TRBJ2-7, with 8 bases aligning to TRBD1. The TCR originated in a young man in good health and CMV-seropositive. The CDR3, as DNA: TGCGCCAGCAGCTCAGGACAGGGTGGATCTGGTGGCTACGAGCAGTACTTC. Protein product: CASSSGQGGSGGYEQYF.